The 4 T cell receptor beta chains reported below all come from one sample, sequenced in a study of blood T cell repertoires in COVID-19. Clones were sequenced by immunoSEQ multiplex PCR, and TCRdb holds only the in-frame ones, with some missing. The sample records around 70,000 clones, over 80% being singletons. Sequencing was performed on peripheral blood. The origin of the receptors is a human donor in a cohort sampled during active COVID-19.

The sample holds one count of this clone. V is TRBV5-4 and J is TRBJ2-7; 10 bases are shared with TRBD1. This CDR3 spans 14 amino acids. V shed 4 bases and J 4 bases; nucleotides not matched to a gene: 5. Per germline, CDR1 SGHNT and CDR2 YYREEE (reference sequence). In DNA, the CDR3 is TGTGCCAGCAGCACGAGGACAGGGGGTTACGAGCAGTACTTC. Encoded protein: CASSTRTGGYEQYF.

V usage is TRBV3-1 (or the pseudogene TRBV3-2) and J usage is TRBJ1-2; 9 nucleotides agree with TRBD1. The length of the CDR3 is 14 residues. Germline V lookup: CDR1 LGHDT, CDR2 YNNKEL (reference sequence). Unmatched junction bases numbered 4, after V lost 7 bases and J lost 1 base. CDR3 DNA: TGTGCCAGCATTGGGACAGGGAGTAACTATGGCTACACCTTC. Its translation: CASIGTGSNYGYTF.

The CDR3 region has the DNA TGTGCCAGCAGCTTCGGCCTCAGGGGCGATGAGCAGTTCTTC. It is translated as CASSFGLRGDEQFF. The chain carries TRBV7-9 and TRBJ2-1; maybe TRBD1 (6 bases). Germline V gives CDR1 SEHNR, CDR2 FQNEAQ (reference sequence). The CDR3 totals 14 residues. V was cut by 3 bases and J by 8 bases, with 14 bases left in between.

The CDR3 reads CASSQQGVSYGYTF. DNA for the CDR3: TGCGCCAGCAGTCAACAGGGGGTATCCTATGGCTACACCTTC. The rearrangement links TRBV5-1 to TRBJ1-2, with 8 nucleotides matching TRBD1. V shed 5 bases and J 4 bases; nucleotides not matched to a gene: 7. Germline V gene data show CDR1 as SGHRS and CDR2 as YFSETQ. The CDR3 consists of 14 residues.